The 11 T cell receptor beta chains below all came from one sample that was sequenced in a study of blood T cell repertoires in COVID-19. TCRdb's copy holds only in-frame clones and misses some; the assay was immunoSEQ multiplex PCR. Among some 190,000 clones listed, 80% to 90% were seen once. The sequencing sample was made of peripheral blood. The receptor set was obtained from a man between 60 and 70 years old with acute or convalescent COVID-19.

V and J are TRBV5-5 and TRBJ2-7; the D is unclear. This CDR3 is 15 amino acids long. Germline CDR1 SGHKS, CDR2 YYEKEE (reference sequence). V shed 0 bases and J shed 0 bases, with 10 bases lying between them. The CDR3, as DNA: TGTGCCAGCAGCTTGGTTCAGGCGAGCTCCTACGAGCAGTACTTC. Its translation is CASSLVQASSYEQYF.

Only one count was recorded for this clone. The chain links TRBV30 to TRBJ1-3; D is perhaps TRBD1 (5 bases). The CDR3 has 14 residues. Germline CDR1 and CDR2: GTSNPN and SVGIG (reference sequence). Trimming cost V 4 bases and J 4 bases, with 14 bases left between them. CDR3 in DNA: TGTGCCTGGAATGGGGCCGGCCGAGGAAACACCATATATTTT. This sequence encodes CAWNGAGRGNTIYF. The full variable domain, in which reference TRBV30 and TRBJ1-3 provide the parts outside the CDR3, is SQTIHQWPATLVQPVGSPLSLECTVEGTSNPNLYWYRQAAGRGLQLLFYSVGIGQISSEVPQNLSASRPQDRQFILSSKKLLLSDSGFYLCAWNGAGRGNTIYFGEGSWLTVV.

The rearrangement links TRBV28 to TRBJ1-5; D might be TRBD1 (6 bases). Per germline, CDR1 MDHEN and CDR2 SYDVKM. This CDR3 has 12 amino acids. The V end was cut by 8 bases, the J end by 4 bases, with 9 bases between. This CDR3 reads CASGTLNQPQHF. The CDR3 DNA follows: TGTGCCAGCGGGACACTTAATCAGCCCCAGCATTTT.

The rearrangement links TRBV18 to TRBJ1-2; D remains ambiguous. The V end was cut by 2 bases, the J end by 2 bases, with 12 bases between. Germline assignment: CDR1 KGHSH and CDR2 LQKENI. This CDR3 is 15 amino acids long. The CDR3 sequence: CASSPGVRGNYGYTF. Here the CDR3 DNA reads TGTGCCAGCTCACCAGGGGTGAGAGGGAACTATGGCTACACCTTC. Combining the CDR3 with reference TRBV18 and TRBJ1-2 gives the whole variable domain NAGVMQNPRHLVRRRGQEARLRCSPMKGHSHVYWYRQLPEEGLKFMVYLQKENIIDESGMPKERFSAEFPKEGPSILRIQQVVRGDSAAYFCASSPGVRGNYGYTFGSGTRLTVV.

CDR3 in DNA: TGTGCCATCAGTGACCCAGGGCAAGGGGACACTGAAGCTTTCTTT. Protein product: CAISDPGQGDTEAFF. The V gene is TRBV10-3, the J gene TRBJ1-1, with a weak D call TRBD1 (5 bases). CDR3 length: 15 amino acids. Trimming pared 3 bases from V and 3 bases from J, leaving 14 bases between. Germline-derived CDR1 and CDR2 are ENHRY and SYGVKD.

This clone was recorded only once. The chain combines TRBV6-4 with TRBJ1-5; D is perhaps TRBD1 (5 bases). Germline V gene lookup returns CDR1 MRHNA and CDR2 SNTAGT. The CDR3 has 13 amino acids. The V and J ends lost 4 bases and 7 bases respectively, with 11 bases between them. The CDR3 region is CASSVQGGQPQHF. DNA for the CDR3: TGTGCCAGCAGTGTTCAGGGCGGACAGCCCCAGCATTTT.

V usage is TRBV24-1 and J usage is TRBJ2-7; no firm D call. V lost 3 bases, J lost 0 bases, and 5 bases lay in between. The CDR3 is made up of 13 amino acids. The germline CDR1 and CDR2 sequences are KGHDR and SFDVKD. The CDR3 spells CATSDPNSYEQYF. DNA of the CDR3: TGTGCCACCAGTGATCCCAACTCCTACGAGCAGTACTTC.

This sequence joins TRBV7-9 and TRBJ1-3; TRBD1 is a possible D gene (5 bases). CDR3 length equals 15 residues. Germline CDR1 SEHNR, CDR2 FQNEAQ (reference sequence). V was cut by 7 bases and J by 3 bases, with 16 bases left in between. The chain's CDR3 is CASNLGLQHGNTIYF. CDR3 in DNA: TGTGCCAGCAACTTGGGACTTCAACATGGAAACACCATATATTTT.

The rearrangement uses TRBV18 and TRBJ1-1; 9 nucleotides agree with TRBD1. Germline CDR1 is KGHSH and CDR2 is LQKENI. The CDR3 runs to 13 residues. The trim removed 3 bases at V and 5 bases at J, leaving 1 base unmatched. CDR3 amino acids: CASSPDRGTEAFF. Written as DNA, the CDR3 is TGTGCCAGCTCACCGGACAGGGGAACTGAAGCTTTCTTT.

The chain recombines TRBV5-1 with TRBJ1-2, with 7 positions matching TRBD1. Germline V gene lookup returns CDR1 SGHRS and CDR2 YFSETQ. The CDR3 covers 15 residues. Trimming took 0 bases from V and 2 from J; bases not matched to a gene: 4. Here the CDR3 DNA reads TGCGCCAGCAGCTTGGGAGGGGGCGAAAACTATGGCTACACCTTC. Its translation is CASSLGGGENYGYTF.

A single count supports this clone. This chain connects TRBV6-2 or TRBV6-3 to TRBJ1-2, with 7 bases fitting TRBD1. This CDR3 has 17 amino acids. Germline loops: CDR1 MNHEY, CDR2 SVGEGT. With 2 bases clipped from V and 4 bases from J, the junction kept 13 bases outside the gene matches. Here the CDR3 reads CASSYPVGGQDIYGYTF. The DNA of the CDR3 is TGTGCCAGCAGTTACCCGGTTGGTGGACAGGACATCTATGGCTACACCTTC.